The source of this TCR beta chain is a study of blood T cell repertoires in COVID-19. On the study more broadly: Some COVID-19 samples were acute and others convalescent; all came from the United States, Italy and Spain.

The table lists this clone with a count of one. The CDR3 has 12 residues. V lost 1 base to trimming and J lost 7 bases, with 8 bases between them. CDR1 is SGHAT, CDR2 FQDESV, per germline (reference sequence). Measured with immunoSEQ multiplex PCR; TCRdb has only the in-frame clones, and not every one. The data show roughly 150,000 clones, with 84% seen just once and approximately 45% held by the top ten. Material for sequencing was peripheral blood. The J gene is TRBJ2-7, the V gene TRBV11-1, with D perhaps TRBD1 (5 bases). The sequence came from a human donor in a cohort sampled during active COVID-19. CDR3 amino acids: CASSLGGLEQYF. The CDR3 DNA reads TGTGCCAGCAGCTTAGGGGGCCTTGAGCAGTACTTC.